This passage covers 18 T cell receptor beta chains from one sample sequenced in a study of cytomegalovirus exposure and HLA in healthy donors. The PCR used 60 Vbeta and 13 Jbeta primers. Data came from immunoSEQ multiplex PCR; TCRdb stores just in-frame clones and leaves some out. The repertoire holds roughly 77,000 clones, with over 9.5% as singletons. Source material: PBMCs. The source of these receptors is a man aged 55 to 70 in good health and CMV-seropositive.

This clone was seen more than once but under ten times. The rearrangement links TRBV18 to TRBJ1-5; D remains ambiguous. The V end was cut by 6 bases, the J end by 2 bases, with 20 bases between. There are 17 residues in the CDR3. CDR1 KGHSH and CDR2 LQKENI come from the germline V gene. In nucleotides, the CDR3 is TGTGCCAGCTCGCCCAGAACCGGGCCCGGGGGCAATCAGCCCCAGCATTTT. Protein: CASSPRTGPGGNQPQHF. The full variable domain, its missing parts supplied by reference TRBV18 and TRBJ1-5, is NAGVMQNPRHLVRRRGQEARLRCSPMKGHSHVYWYRQLPEEGLKFMVYLQKENIIDESGMPKERFSAEFPKEGPSILRIQQVVRGDSAAYFCASSPRTGPGGNQPQHFGDGTRLSIL.

This clone was observed a handful of times. The chain carries TRBV4-3 and TRBJ2-7; 7 positions match TRBD2. CDR3 length: 16 residues. CDR1 and CDR2 from the germline V gene are LGHNA and YSLEER. V shed 3 bases and J 3 bases; nucleotides not matched to a gene: 11. The CDR3 DNA is TGCGCCAGCAGCCAGAGGGAGGGGACTACTGACTACGAGCAGTACTTC. Translated, it gives CASSQREGTTDYEQYF.

As DNA, the CDR3 is TGTGCCATCAGTGAGTCGATGGTAGTGAACACTGAAGCTTTCTTT. Protein sequence: CAISESMVVNTEAFF. V is TRBV10-3 and J is TRBJ1-1, with D unresolved. The CDR3 runs to 15 residues. Germline values: CDR1 ENHRY, CDR2 SYGVKD. Trimming shortened V by 0 bases and J by 0 bases, and 8 bases separated the two germline ends.

The chain links TRBV19 to TRBJ1-4, with D possibly TRBD1 on 6 matching bases. V lost 8 bases and J lost 4, with 14 bases in between. The CDR3 is 14 amino acids. CDR1 and CDR2 (germline): LNHDA, SQIVND (reference sequence). The CDR3 sequence is CASSPRTDNEKLFF. The CDR3 bases are TGTGCCAGTTCCCCAAGGACAGATAATGAAAAACTGTTTTTT. Complete variable domain (other parts from reference TRBV19 and TRBJ1-4): DGGITQSPKYLFRKEGQNVTLSCEQNLNHDAMYWYRQDPGQGLRLIYYSQIVNDFQKGDIAEGYSVSREKKESFPLTVTSAQKNPTAFYLCASSPRTDNEKLFFGSGTQLSVL.

The J gene is TRBJ2-3, the V gene TRBV10-1; TRBD2 aligns across 8 bases. The CDR3 contains 13 residues. V gave up 6 bases and J gave up 7 bases; unmatched junction bases: 6. Germline CDR1 is WNHNN and CDR2 is SYGVQD (reference sequence). In DNA form, the CDR3 reads TGCGCCAGCAGCCAGACTAGCGTAAATACGCAGTATTTT. This translates into CASSQTSVNTQYF.

This chain connects TRBV9 to TRBJ2-3, with D maybe TRBD2 (6 bases). V dropped 3 bases and J dropped 0 bases, with 14 bases sitting between them. In germline, CDR1 is SGDLS, CDR2 YYNGEE. The length of the CDR3 is 16 residues. The CDR3 protein is CASSEQARGSTDTQYF. CDR3 bases: TGTGCCAGCAGCGAACAGGCGCGGGGTAGCACAGATACGCAGTATTTT.

CDR3 DNA: TGTGCCAGCAGTTCCAGACAGGGGGCGGGGAATGAGCAGTTCTTC. Amino acid sequence: CASSSRQGAGNEQFF. The chain couples TRBV9 to TRBJ2-1; 10 bases are shared with TRBD1. The V and J ends lost 5 bases and 7 bases, in that order; junction bases with no gene match: 9. Germline CDR1 reads SGDLS; CDR2 reads YYNGEE. The CDR3 runs to 15 residues.

This clone was recorded once. One end of the junction fails to match germline, which may point to a read error. The genes are TRBV5-6 and TRBJ2-1; possibly TRBD2 for D (6 bases). Looked up from germline, CDR1 is SGHDT and CDR2 is YYEEEE. The CDR3 is made up of 14 amino acids. The CDR3 nucleotides read TGTGCCAGCAGGTTGGTTGGAGGGAACAATGAGCAGTTCTTC. It translates to CASRLVGGNNEQFF.

This clone was counted only a few times. The chain joins TRBV5-4 to TRBJ2-7; perhaps TRBD1 as D (6 bases). The CDR3 consists of 13 residues. Germline loops: CDR1 SGHNT, CDR2 YYREEE (reference sequence). Trimming cost V 6 bases and J 7 bases, with 17 bases left between them. The CDR3 nucleotides read TGTGCCAGCATGACGACGGCCGGGACAGAGCAGTACTTC. Residues: CASMTTAGTEQYF.

Comments on this clone: Because it lacks the conserved phenylalanine or tryptophan at the end, this CDR3 is likely a read error. No DNA is shown, since the ends of the CDR3 on it are uncertain; the CDR3 is the one TCRdb lists. The J gene is TRBJ2-7, the V gene TRBV5-5; the table's D call of TRBD1 was not tested on the DNA. The CDR3 is 13 amino acids in total, end residues counted. The germline CDR1 and CDR2 sequences are SGHKS and YYEKEE (reference sequence). This CDR3 is CASSKDGTGLPFS.

This rearrangement joins TRBV30 to TRBJ2-1, with 15 positions matching TRBD2. Losses at the gene ends were 3 bases for V and 7 bases for J; bases not matched to a gene: 4. Germline V gene lookup returns CDR1 GTSNPN and CDR2 SVGIG (reference sequence). The CDR3 length is 15 residues. The CDR3 loop is CAWSGLAGGLNEQFF. CDR3 DNA sequence: TGTGCCTGGAGCGGACTAGCGGGAGGGCTGAATGAGCAGTTCTTC.

V usage is TRBV28 and J usage is TRBJ2-7; D unresolved. The CDR3 runs 12 residues. The V and J ends lost 6 bases and 4 bases respectively, with 10 bases between them. Germline CDR1 MDHEN, CDR2 SYDVKM. CDR3 sequence reads: CASSHTVYEQYV. The CDR3 nucleotides are TGTGCCAGCAGCCATACAGTTTACGAGCAGTACGTC.

This clone occurred a few times. The chain links TRBV7-2 to TRBJ2-7; 9 positions agree with TRBD1. The germline V gene encodes CDR1 SGHTA and CDR2 FQGNSA. The CDR3 loop spans 16 amino acids. J gave up 6 bases and V 3 bases, and 12 bases lay outside the gene matches. CDR3 sequence (DNA): TGTGCCAGCAGCTTCGCTACCCGGGACAGGGCTGGCGAGCAGTACTTC. Protein: CASSFATRDRAGEQYF.

Only a few counts were recorded for this clone. The chain joins TRBV7-2 to TRBJ2-7; D may be TRBD1 (5 bases). The germline V gene has CDR1 SGHTA and CDR2 FQGNSA. This CDR3 is built from 17 residues. V was pared by 1 base and J by 4 bases, with 20 bases between. The CDR3 region has the DNA TGTGCCAGCAGCTTAGACGCAGGGTTCGCTACCACATACGAGCAGTACTTC. Translated: CASSLDAGFATTYEQYF. Complete variable domain (other parts from reference TRBV7-2 and TRBJ2-7): GAGVSQSPSNKVTEKGKDVELRCDPISGHTALYWYRQSLGQGLEFLIYFQGNSAPDKSGLPSDRFSAERTGGSVSTLTIQRTQQEDSAVYLCASSLDAGFATTYEQYFGPGTRLTVT.

A single count supports this clone. The V and J genes are TRBV5-4 and TRBJ2-5, with D perhaps TRBD2 (5 bases). From germline, CDR1 is SGHNT and CDR2 YYREEE (reference sequence). V lost 0 bases to trimming and J lost 1 base, with 7 bases between them. The CDR3 consists of 14 residues. CDR3: CASSLAGSQETQYF. For the CDR3, the DNA is TGTGCCAGCAGCTTGGCGGGAAGCCAAGAGACCCAGTACTTC.

This clone was counted only a few times. The chain carries TRBV4-1 and TRBJ1-6; TRBD1 aligns across 7 bases. The CDR3 is made up of 15 amino acids. Germline V lookup: CDR1 MGHRA, CDR2 YSYEKL. Trimming at V came to 4 bases and at J to 7 bases, leaving 7 bases not matched to a gene. CDR3 in amino acids: CASSPPDRDNSPLHF. The CDR3 DNA reads TGCGCCAGCAGCCCACCCGACAGGGACAATTCACCCCTCCACTTT.

The chain recombines TRBV28 with TRBJ1-4, with D perhaps TRBD1 (6 bases). This CDR3 is built from 14 residues. Germline V gene data show CDR1 as MDHEN and CDR2 as SYDVKM. Trimming left V 6 bases short and J 4 bases short, with 12 bases between. The CDR3 loop reads CASSKQGLNEKLFF. The CDR3 bases are TGTGCCAGCAGCAAACAGGGTCTTAATGAAAAACTGTTTTTT.

This clone was recorded a few times. This chain connects TRBV28 to TRBJ2-5; a weak D match, TRBD2 (5 bases). The ends were cut back, 3 bases at V and 5 bases at J, with 10 bases in the middle. This CDR3 has 13 residues. The germline V gene encodes CDR1 MDHEN and CDR2 SYDVKM. The CDR3 DNA reads TGTGCCAGCAGTTTTGGTAGGGAGGAGACCCAGTACTTC. Protein sequence: CASSFGREETQYF.